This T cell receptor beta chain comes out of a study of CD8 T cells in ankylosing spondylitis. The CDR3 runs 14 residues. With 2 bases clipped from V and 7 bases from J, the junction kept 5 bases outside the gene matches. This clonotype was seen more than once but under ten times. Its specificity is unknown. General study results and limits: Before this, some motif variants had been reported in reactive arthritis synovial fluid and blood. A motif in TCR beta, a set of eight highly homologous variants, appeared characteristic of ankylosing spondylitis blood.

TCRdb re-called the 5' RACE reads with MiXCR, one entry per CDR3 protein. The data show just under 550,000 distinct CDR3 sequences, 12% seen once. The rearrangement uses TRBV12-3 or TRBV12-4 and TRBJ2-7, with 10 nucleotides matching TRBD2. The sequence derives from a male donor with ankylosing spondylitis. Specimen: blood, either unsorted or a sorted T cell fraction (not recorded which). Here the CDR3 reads CASSLRASGGEQYF. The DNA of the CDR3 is TGTGCCAGCAGTTTAAGGGCTAGCGGGGGAGAGCAGTACTTC.